The 7 T cell receptor beta chains given below trace back to one sample, sequenced in a study of shared clonotypes between healthy human individuals. The assay was immunoSEQ multiplex PCR, and TCRdb's table has in-frame clones only and misses some. The sample yields more than 500,000 clones, 85% to 95% seen once. Cells designated naive CD8 were CD45RO-negative and were positively selected for CCR7, with terminally differentiated effector memory CD45RA+ cells excluded. Sequenced: naive CD8+ T cells sorted from blood. These TCRs come from a woman aged 25 to 39 in good health.

The genes are TRBV4-1 and TRBJ1-5; D remains unclear. The V and J ends lost 2 bases and 4 bases respectively, with 6 bases between them. The CDR3 consists of 13 residues. Germline CDR1 is MGHRA and CDR2 is YSYEKL. The CDR3 region has the DNA TGCGCCAGCAGCCAATTCCCTAATCAGCCCCAGCATTTT. This codes for CASSQFPNQPQHF.

The rearrangement joins TRBV11-2 to TRBJ2-5, with D possibly being TRBD1 or TRBD2 (5 bases each). The J call is in doubt because the DNA end fits TRBJ2-7 better. Per the germline V gene, CDR1 is SGHAT and CDR2 is FQNNGV. This CDR3 is 13 amino acids long. CDR3 sequence (DNA): TGTGCCAGCAGCCTAAGATTGGGGGACGAGCAGTACTTC. Amino acids: CASSLRLGDEQYF.

This rearrangement joins TRBV13 to TRBJ2-5; possibly TRBD2 for D (6 bases). Per the germline V gene, CDR1 is PRHDT and CDR2 is FYEKMQ (reference sequence). There are 16 residues in the CDR3. The V and J ends lost 4 bases and 5 bases respectively, with 20 bases between them. In DNA form, the CDR3 reads TGTGCCAGCAGCTCCAGCCCGGAGGGCCACCGGGAGACCCAGTACTTC. Amino acid sequence: CASSSSPEGHRETQYF.

In DNA, the CDR3 is TGTGCCAGCAGCTTTGCTAGCTTGTCCTACGAGCAGTACTTC. Its protein product is CASSFASLSYEQYF. The chain uses TRBV13 and TRBJ2-7, with D tentatively TRBD2 (5 bases). Germline V CDR1 and CDR2: PRHDT, FYEKMQ (reference sequence). CDR3 length equals 14 residues. V lost 3 bases, J lost 1 base, and 10 bases lay in between.

The rearrangement links TRBV30 to TRBJ2-1, with D unclear. This CDR3 region has 13 residues. Germline V gene sequence: CDR1 GTSNPN, CDR2 SVGIG (reference sequence). V shed 2 bases and J shed 7 bases, with 12 bases lying between them. The DNA of the CDR3 is TGTGCCTGGAGTACCCACGTCCCGAATGAGCAGTTCTTC. Protein: CAWSTHVPNEQFF.

The chain employs TRBV6-1 and TRBJ1-1; a possible D gene is TRBD1 (6 bases). Trimming left V 6 bases short and J 6 bases short, with 20 bases between. CDR1 is MNHNS and CDR2 is SASEGT in the germline V gene. This CDR3 has 15 residues. The CDR3 sequence: CASRSYRAVFSEAFF. DNA of the CDR3: TGTGCCAGCAGAAGCTACAGGGCGGTATTTTCTGAAGCTTTCTTT.

This clone came up once. The chain has TRBV27 and TRBJ2-5, with a weak D call TRBD2 (5 bases). The V end was cut by 5 bases, the J end by 9 bases, with 16 bases between. Germline lookup yields CDR1 MNHEY and CDR2 SMNVEV (reference sequence). CDR3 size: 13 residues. CDR3 region: CASSPRTFGAQYF. CDR3 in DNA: TGTGCCAGCAGTCCCCGGACTTTTGGGGCCCAGTACTTC.